The 22 T cell receptor beta chains below were found in one sample sequenced in a study of CD8 T cells in Susac syndrome. An input of 0.5 to 1 ug of RNA was subjected to reverse transcription using random hexamers. Each CDR3 protein is one row after TCRdb ran MiXCR on the immunoSEQ multiplex PCR reads. The sample consists of hundreds of thousands of distinct CDR3 sequences, around 85% of them appearing once. Sequenced sample: CD8+ T cells from PBMCs. All receptors come from a human donor with multiple sclerosis.

The J gene is TRBJ1-1, the V gene TRBV14; D is possibly TRBD1 (6 bases). CDR1 SGHDN and CDR2 FVKESK come from the germline V gene. Trimming cost V 1 base and J 0 bases, with 12 bases left between them. The CDR3 extends over 16 amino acids. CDR3 in amino acids: CASSQVKGTMNTEAFF. The CDR3 DNA is TGTGCCAGCAGCCAAGTTAAAGGGACAATGAACACTGAAGCTTTCTTT. Full variable domain (remainder filled in from reference TRBV14 and TRBJ1-1): EAGVTQFPSHSVIEKGQTVTLRCDPISGHDNLYWYRRVMGKEIKFLLHFVKESKQDESGMPNNRFLAERTGGTYSTLKVQPAELEDSGVYFCASSQVKGTMNTEAFFGQGTRLTVV.

CDR3 amino acids: CASSLGSGGLQTNEKLFF. The CDR3 nucleotides read TGTGCCAGCAGCTTAGGGTCCGGGGGTCTGCAAACTAATGAAAAACTGTTTTTT. The rearrangement uses TRBV7-9 and TRBJ1-4, with D possibly matching TRBD1 (5 bases). V was clipped by 1 base and J by 1 base, with 16 bases between them. Germline V lookup: CDR1 SEHNR, CDR2 FQNEAQ (reference sequence). The CDR3 sequence is 18 residues long.

The rearrangement links TRBV28 to TRBJ2-3; D call uncertain. Germline V gene data show CDR1 as MDHEN and CDR2 as SYDVKM. Trimming cost V 1 base and J 2 bases, with 10 bases left between them. This CDR3 is 15 amino acids long. CDR3 in amino acids: CASSLYSLSTDTQYF. The CDR3 nucleotides are TGTGCCAGCAGTTTATATTCCCTATCCACAGATACGCAGTATTTT.

The chain uses TRBV30 and TRBJ2-7, with D uncertain. V was pared by 2 bases and J by 4 bases, with 6 bases between. There are 11 residues in the CDR3. In germline, CDR1 is GTSNPN, CDR2 SVGIG (reference sequence). The CDR3 here is CAWSPLYEQYF. The CDR3 coding sequence is TGTGCCTGGAGTCCGCTATACGAGCAGTACTTC.

The chain employs TRBV28 and TRBJ1-1, with D unclear. Germline V gene sequence: CDR1 MDHEN, CDR2 SYDVKM. V lost 9 bases, J lost 4 bases, and 12 bases lay in between. This CDR3 contains 12 residues. The DNA for the CDR3 is TGTGCCAGTAGGGTCGTTGGCACTGAAGCTTTCTTT. Residues: CASRVVGTEAFF.

A note on this clonotype: Compared with germline, one end of the junction differs, possibly owing to a read error. The chain carries TRBV9 and TRBJ1-4; D call uncertain. The CDR3 runs to 13 residues. Germline V gene lookup returns CDR1 SGDLS and CDR2 YYNGEE. CDR3 DNA: TGTGCCAGCAGCGTAGATGAGGGCGCGGAGTTAACCTTT. It translates to CASSVDEGAELTF.

The chain joins TRBV2 to TRBJ2-7; D possibly corresponds to TRBD1 (5 bases). This CDR3 has 16 residues. CDR1 SNHLY and CDR2 FYNNEI come from the germline V gene. V shed 7 bases and J shed 1 base, with 20 bases lying between them. DNA of the CDR3: TGTGCCAGCACCCCCCCGGCCTGGGGCAGGTCCTACGAGCAGTACTTC. Translating it yields CASTPPAWGRSYEQYF.

V and J are TRBV19 and TRBJ2-7; tentatively, D is TRBD1 (6 bases). The germline V and J ends were trimmed by 3 bases and 8 bases, with 14 bases remaining between them. This CDR3 has 13 residues. Germline CDR1 is LNHDA and CDR2 is SQIVND (reference sequence). Written as DNA, the CDR3 is TGTGCCAGTAGTATGAGACACAGGGATCAGCAGTACTTC. This codes for CASSMRHRDQQYF.

The chain carries TRBV9 and TRBJ2-7, with a weak D call TRBD1 (5 bases). This CDR3 has 14 residues. Trimming pared 0 bases from V and 2 bases from J, leaving 9 bases between. Germline V gene sequence: CDR1 SGDLS, CDR2 YYNGEE. CDR3 loop: CASSVGAGPYEQYF. DNA for the CDR3: TGTGCCAGCAGCGTAGGGGCAGGGCCCTACGAGCAGTACTTC.

The chain recombines TRBV19 with TRBJ2-7; a weak D match, TRBD2 (5 bases). The CDR3 spans 14 residues. Trimming cost V 2 bases and J 1 base, with 9 bases left between them. Germline V gene data show CDR1 as LNHDA and CDR2 as SQIVND (reference sequence). The CDR3: CASSISRGSYEQYF. CDR3 coding DNA: TGTGCCAGTAGTATATCCCGGGGATCCTACGAGCAGTACTTC.

The rearrangement uses TRBV4-3 and TRBJ2-1; 11 positions agree with TRBD2. CDR3 size: 18 residues. The V gene end was trimmed by 0 bases and the J gene end by 7 bases; junction bases not matched to a gene: 11. CDR1 is LGHNA, CDR2 YSLEER, per germline. For the CDR3, the DNA is TGCGCCAGCAGCCAAGAATTGTTAGCGGGAGGGCCTGGGAATGAGCAGTTCTTC. Encoded protein: CASSQELLAGGPGNEQFF.

The chain is built from TRBV7-9 and TRBJ2-5, with D perhaps TRBD2 (6 bases). The CDR3 is 16 amino acids. Germline loops: CDR1 SEHNR, CDR2 FQNEAQ (reference sequence). Trimming removed 0 bases from V and 1 base from J, with 12 bases in between. In DNA, the CDR3 is TGTGCCAGCAGCTTAGCTAGCGGAGACATCCAAGAGACCCAGTACTTC. This gives the protein CASSLASGDIQETQYF.

The V gene is TRBV10-1, the J gene TRBJ2-3; the D gene is possibly TRBD2 (6 bases). V was trimmed by 2 bases and J by 4 bases, leaving 10 bases between them. Germline CDR1 and CDR2: WNHNN and SYGVQD (reference sequence). The CDR3 runs 14 residues. This CDR3 reads CASSEPGVADTQYF. In nucleotides, the CDR3 is TGCGCCAGCAGTGAGCCGGGAGTCGCAGATACGCAGTATTTT.

The chain combines TRBV9 with TRBJ2-5; a possible D gene is TRBD2 (6 bases). Between the trimmed V and J ends, which lost 3 bases and 5 bases, there was a span of 14 bases. Per the germline V gene, CDR1 is SGDLS and CDR2 is YYNGEE. This CDR3 comprises 14 residues. The CDR3 loop is CASSGGGIGETQYF. In DNA form, the CDR3 reads TGTGCCAGCAGCGGAGGAGGGATTGGGGAGACCCAGTACTTC.

The chain employs TRBV24-1 and TRBJ2-7, with 8 bases identical to TRBD2. The V gene's germline CDR1 is KGHDR and CDR2 SFDVKD. This CDR3 is built from 14 residues. The V and J ends lost 0 bases and 7 bases, in that order; junction bases with no gene match: 4. The CDR3 DNA reads as TGTGCCACCAGTGATTTGACCGGGGGGGAGGAGCAGTACTTC. It encodes CATSDLTGGEEQYF.

The CDR3 DNA follows: TGTGCCTGGGCGGCAGTAGCGTACAATGAGCAGTTCTTC. Amino acid sequence: CAWAAVAYNEQFF. The genes are TRBV30 and TRBJ2-1, with a weak D call TRBD2 (5 bases). This CDR3 is built from 13 residues. Deletions cut 5 bases from V and 4 bases from J, with 12 bases between. In germline, CDR1 is GTSNPN, CDR2 SVGIG (reference sequence).

The V gene is TRBV28, the J gene TRBJ1-5, with TRBD1 matching over 8 bases. Germline CDR1 is MDHEN and CDR2 is SYDVKM. The CDR3 has 14 amino acids. The CDR3 DNA reads TGTGTCAGGGGGCCCGTGGGCAGCAATCAGCCCCAGCATTTT. Translation: CVRGPVGSNQPQHF.

This chain joins TRBV6-2 or TRBV6-3 and TRBJ2-1; 13 bases align to TRBD2. Per the germline V gene, CDR1 is MNHEY and CDR2 is SVGEGT. V was pared by 5 bases and J by 7 bases, with 23 bases of the junction left unmatched. This CDR3 region has 21 residues. The chain's CDR3 is CASSPLEKTSGRPQSRNEQFF. CDR3 nucleotides: TGTGCCAGCAGTCCCCTCGAGAAGACTAGCGGGAGGCCCCAGTCGCGAAATGAGCAGTTCTTC.

CDR3 amino acids: CSVSGLAGATGELFF. As DNA, the CDR3 is TGCAGCGTTTCGGGACTAGCGGGAGCCACCGGGGAGCTGTTTTTT. The chain couples TRBV29-1 to TRBJ2-2, with 14 nucleotides matching TRBD2. V lost 5 bases, J lost 4 bases, and 3 bases stayed unmatched. CDR1 and CDR2 (germline): SQVTM, ANQGSEA. This CDR3 contains 15 residues.

The genes are TRBV6-5 and TRBJ1-1; D ambiguous. This CDR3 has 14 residues. The germline V and J ends were trimmed by 2 bases and 1 base, with 8 bases remaining between them. The V gene's germline CDR1 is MNHEY and CDR2 SVGAGI. CDR3 amino acids: CASSYGPPNTEAFF. The CDR3 nucleotides read TGTGCCAGCAGTTACGGTCCTCCGAACACTGAAGCTTTCTTT.

The J gene is TRBJ2-1, the V gene TRBV9, with 7 bases lining up with TRBD2. Trimming took 0 bases from V and 4 from J; bases not matched to a gene: 7. This CDR3 is 16 amino acids long. Looked up from germline, CDR1 is SGDLS and CDR2 is YYNGEE. CDR3 residues: CASSVVASGLYNEQFF. The CDR3, as DNA: TGTGCCAGCAGCGTAGTTGCTAGCGGATTATACAATGAGCAGTTCTTC. Using reference TRBV9 and TRBJ2-1 for the parts outside the CDR3, the full variable domain is DSGVTQTPKHLITATGQRVTLRCSPRSGDLSVYWYQQSLDQGLQFLIQYYNGEERAKGNILERFSAQQFPDLHSELNLSSLELGDSALYFCASSVVASGLYNEQFFGPGTRLTVL.

V gene TRBV7-9 combines with J gene TRBJ1-1, with D maybe TRBD1 (5 bases). The CDR3 loop spans 12 amino acids. Trimming removed 5 bases at V and 6 bases at J, with 10 bases between. Germline CDR1 SEHNR, CDR2 FQNEAQ (reference sequence). The CDR3 coding sequence is TGTGCCAGCAGCCGGGGGTTACCTGAAGCTTTCTTT. It yields the protein CASSRGLPEAFF.